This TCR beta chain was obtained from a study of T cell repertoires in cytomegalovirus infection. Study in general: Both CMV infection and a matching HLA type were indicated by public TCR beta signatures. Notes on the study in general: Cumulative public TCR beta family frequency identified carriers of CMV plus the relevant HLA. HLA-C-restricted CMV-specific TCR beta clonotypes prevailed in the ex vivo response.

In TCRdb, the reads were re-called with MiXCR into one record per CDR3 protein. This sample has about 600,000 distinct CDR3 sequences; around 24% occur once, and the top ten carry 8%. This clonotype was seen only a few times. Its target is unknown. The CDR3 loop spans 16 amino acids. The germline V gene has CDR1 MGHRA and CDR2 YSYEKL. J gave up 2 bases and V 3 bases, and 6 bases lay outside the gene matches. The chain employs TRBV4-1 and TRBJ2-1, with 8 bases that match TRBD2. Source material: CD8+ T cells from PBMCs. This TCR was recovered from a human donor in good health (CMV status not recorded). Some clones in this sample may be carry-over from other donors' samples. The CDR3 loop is CASSHYSGATYNEQFF. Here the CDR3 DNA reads TGCGCCAGCAGCCACTATAGCGGGGCTACCTACAATGAGCAGTTCTTC.